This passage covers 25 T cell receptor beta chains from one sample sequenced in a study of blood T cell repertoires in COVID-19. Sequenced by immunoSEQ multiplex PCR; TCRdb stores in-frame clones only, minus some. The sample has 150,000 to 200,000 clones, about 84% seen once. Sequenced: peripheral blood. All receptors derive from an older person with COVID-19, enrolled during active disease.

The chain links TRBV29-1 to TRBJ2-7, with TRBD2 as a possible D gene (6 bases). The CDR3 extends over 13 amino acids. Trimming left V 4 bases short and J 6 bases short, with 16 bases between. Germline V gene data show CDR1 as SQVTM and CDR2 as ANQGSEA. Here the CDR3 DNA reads TGCAGCGTTGTTAGCGGTTCCTCTCTCGAGCAGTACTTC. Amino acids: CSVVSGSSLEQYF.

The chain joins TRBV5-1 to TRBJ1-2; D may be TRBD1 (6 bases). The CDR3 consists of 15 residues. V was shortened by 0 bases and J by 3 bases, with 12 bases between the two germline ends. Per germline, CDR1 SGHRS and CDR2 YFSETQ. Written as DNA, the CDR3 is TGCGCCAGCAGCTTGGCGCGGGGGGCCGACTATGGCTACACCTTC. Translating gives CASSLARGADYGYTF. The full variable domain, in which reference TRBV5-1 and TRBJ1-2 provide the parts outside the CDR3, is KAGVTQTPRYLIKTRGQQVTLSCSPISGHRSVSWYQQTPGQGLQFLFEYFSETQRNKGNFPGRFSGRQFSNSRSEMNVSTLELGDSALYLCASSLARGADYGYTFGSGTRLTVV.

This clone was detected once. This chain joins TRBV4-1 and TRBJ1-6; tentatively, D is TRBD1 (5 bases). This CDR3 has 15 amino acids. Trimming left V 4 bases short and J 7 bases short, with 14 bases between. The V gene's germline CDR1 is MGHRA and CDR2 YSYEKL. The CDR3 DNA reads TGCGCCAGCAGCCGATTGACAGCAGTAAATTCACCCCTCCACTTT. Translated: CASSRLTAVNSPLHF.

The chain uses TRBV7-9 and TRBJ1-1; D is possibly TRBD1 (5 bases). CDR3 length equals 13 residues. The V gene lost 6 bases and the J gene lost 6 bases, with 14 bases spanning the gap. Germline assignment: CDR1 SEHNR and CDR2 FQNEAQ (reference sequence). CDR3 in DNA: TGTGCCAGCAGATCTTCAGGGATCGCTGAAGCTTTCTTT. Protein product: CASRSSGIAEAFF.

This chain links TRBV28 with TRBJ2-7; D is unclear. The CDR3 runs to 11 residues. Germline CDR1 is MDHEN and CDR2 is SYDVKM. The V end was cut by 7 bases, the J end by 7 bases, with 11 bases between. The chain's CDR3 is CASTTFGEQYF. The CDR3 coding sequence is TGTGCCAGCACCACGTTCGGTGAGCAGTACTTC.

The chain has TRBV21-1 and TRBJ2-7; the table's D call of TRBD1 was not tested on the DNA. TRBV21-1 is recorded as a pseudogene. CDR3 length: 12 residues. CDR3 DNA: TGTGCCAGCAGTCAACAGGGTTACGAGCAGTACTTC. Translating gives CASSQQGYEQYF.

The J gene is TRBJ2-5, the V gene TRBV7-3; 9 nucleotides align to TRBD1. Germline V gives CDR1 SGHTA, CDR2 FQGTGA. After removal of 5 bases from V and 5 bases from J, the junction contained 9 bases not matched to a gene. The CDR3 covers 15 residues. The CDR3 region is CASSPTGGGPETQYF. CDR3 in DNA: TGTGCCAGCAGCCCCACAGGGGGCGGACCGGAGACCCAGTACTTC.

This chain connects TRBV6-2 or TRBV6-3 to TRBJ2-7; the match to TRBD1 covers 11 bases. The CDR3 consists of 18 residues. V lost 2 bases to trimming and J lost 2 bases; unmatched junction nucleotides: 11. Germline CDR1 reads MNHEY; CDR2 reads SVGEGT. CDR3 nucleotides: TGTGCCAGCAGTTACCATAAGATCGGGACAGGGGGGACCTACGAGCAGTACTTC. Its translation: CASSYHKIGTGGTYEQYF.

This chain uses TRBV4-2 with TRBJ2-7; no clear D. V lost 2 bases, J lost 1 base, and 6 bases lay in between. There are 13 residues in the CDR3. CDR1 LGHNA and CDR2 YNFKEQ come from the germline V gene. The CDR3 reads CASSQFSSYEQYF. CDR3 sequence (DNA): TGTGCCAGCAGCCAATTCAGTTCCTACGAGCAGTACTTC.

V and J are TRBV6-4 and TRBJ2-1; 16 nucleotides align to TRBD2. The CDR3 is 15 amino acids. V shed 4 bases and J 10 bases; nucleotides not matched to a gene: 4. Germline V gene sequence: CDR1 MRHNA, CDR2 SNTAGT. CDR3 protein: CASSAGTSGRAEQFF. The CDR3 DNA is TGTGCCAGCAGTGCCGGGACTAGCGGGAGGGCGGAGCAGTTCTTC.

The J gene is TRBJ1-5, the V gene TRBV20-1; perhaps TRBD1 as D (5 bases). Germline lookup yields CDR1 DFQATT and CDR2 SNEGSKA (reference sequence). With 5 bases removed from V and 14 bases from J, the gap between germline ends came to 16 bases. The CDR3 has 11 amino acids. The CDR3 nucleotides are TGCAGTGCTTTGACAGCCCCCCGAGAGCATTTT. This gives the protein CSALTAPREHF.

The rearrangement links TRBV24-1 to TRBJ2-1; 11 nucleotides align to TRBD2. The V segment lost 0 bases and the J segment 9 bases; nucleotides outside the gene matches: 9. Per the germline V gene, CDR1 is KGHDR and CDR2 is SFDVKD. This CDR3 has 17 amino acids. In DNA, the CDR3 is TGTGCCACCAGTGATTTGCAGCTAGCGGGAGGAGGTGGTGAGCAGTTCTTC. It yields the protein CATSDLQLAGGGGEQFF.

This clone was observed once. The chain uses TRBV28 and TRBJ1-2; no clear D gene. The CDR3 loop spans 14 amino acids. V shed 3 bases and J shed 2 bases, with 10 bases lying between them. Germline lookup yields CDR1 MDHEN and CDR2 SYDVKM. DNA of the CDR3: TGTGCCAGCAGTTTGTCGTCGGGGAACTATGGCTACACCTTC. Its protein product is CASSLSSGNYGYTF.

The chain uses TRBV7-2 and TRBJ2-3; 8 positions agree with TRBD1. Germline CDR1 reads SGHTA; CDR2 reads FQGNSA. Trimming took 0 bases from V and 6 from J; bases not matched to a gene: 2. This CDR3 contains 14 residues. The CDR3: CASSLAQGADTQYF. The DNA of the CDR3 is TGTGCCAGCAGCTTAGCGCAGGGGGCCGATACGCAGTATTTT. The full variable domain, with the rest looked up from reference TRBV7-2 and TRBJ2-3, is GAGVSQSPSNKVTEKGKDVELRCDPISGHTALYWYRQSLGQGLEFLIYFQGNSAPDKSGLPSDRFSAERTGGSVSTLTIQRTQQEDSAVYLCASSLAQGADTQYFGPGTRLTVL.

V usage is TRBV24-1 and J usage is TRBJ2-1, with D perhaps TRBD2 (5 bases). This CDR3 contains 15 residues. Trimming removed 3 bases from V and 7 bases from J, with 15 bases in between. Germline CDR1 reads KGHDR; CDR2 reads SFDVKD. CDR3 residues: CATSDTLGPSNEQFF. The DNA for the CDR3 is TGTGCCACCAGTGATACACTAGGGCCCTCGAATGAGCAGTTCTTC.

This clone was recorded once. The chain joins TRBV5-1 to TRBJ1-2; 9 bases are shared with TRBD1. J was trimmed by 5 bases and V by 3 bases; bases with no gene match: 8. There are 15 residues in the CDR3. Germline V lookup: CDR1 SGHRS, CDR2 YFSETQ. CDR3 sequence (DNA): TGCGCCAGCAGCTCATCACAGGGGGCCCCTTATGGCTACACCTTC. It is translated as CASSSSQGAPYGYTF.

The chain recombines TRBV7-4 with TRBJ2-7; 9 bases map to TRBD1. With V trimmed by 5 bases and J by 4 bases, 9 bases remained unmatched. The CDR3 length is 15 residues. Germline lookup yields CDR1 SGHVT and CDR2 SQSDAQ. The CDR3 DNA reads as TGTGCCAGCAGCCTAACAGGGGGCATGAATTACGAGCAGTACTTC. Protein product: CASSLTGGMNYEQYF.

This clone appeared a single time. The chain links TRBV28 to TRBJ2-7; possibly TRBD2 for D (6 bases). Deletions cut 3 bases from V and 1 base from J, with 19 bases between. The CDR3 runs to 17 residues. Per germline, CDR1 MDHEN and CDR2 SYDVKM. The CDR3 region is CASSFETGTRKSYEQYF. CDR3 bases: TGTGCCAGCAGTTTCGAGACGGGGACTCGAAAATCCTACGAGCAGTACTTC.

The CDR3, as DNA: TGTGCCAGTAGTATAATAGGCGGCGGGGTTACCGGGGAGCTGTTTTTT. Translation: CASSIIGGGVTGELFF. The chain employs TRBV19 and TRBJ2-2; D might be TRBD2 (6 bases). There are 16 residues in the CDR3. Germline CDR1 reads LNHDA; CDR2 reads SQIVND (reference sequence). V lost 2 bases and J lost 5, with 15 bases in between.

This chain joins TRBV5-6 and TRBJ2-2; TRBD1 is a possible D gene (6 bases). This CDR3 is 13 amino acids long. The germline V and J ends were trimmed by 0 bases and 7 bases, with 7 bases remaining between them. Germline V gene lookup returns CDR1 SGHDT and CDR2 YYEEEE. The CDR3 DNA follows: TGTGCCAGCAGCTTGGCAGGGGTCGGGGAGCTGTTTTTT. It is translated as CASSLAGVGELFF.

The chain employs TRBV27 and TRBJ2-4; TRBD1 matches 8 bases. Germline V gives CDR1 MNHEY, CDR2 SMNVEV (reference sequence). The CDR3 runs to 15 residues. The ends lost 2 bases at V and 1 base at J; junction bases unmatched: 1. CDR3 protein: CASSLQGAAKNIQYF. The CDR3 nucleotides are TGTGCCAGCAGTTTACAGGGGGCGGCCAAAAACATTCAGTACTTC.

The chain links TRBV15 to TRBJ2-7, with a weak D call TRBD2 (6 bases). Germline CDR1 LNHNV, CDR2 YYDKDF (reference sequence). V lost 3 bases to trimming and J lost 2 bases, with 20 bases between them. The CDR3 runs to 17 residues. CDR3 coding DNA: TGTGCCACCAGCAGTGGCTTCGACAGATCGGGGGCCTACGAGCAGTACTTC. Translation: CATSSGFDRSGAYEQYF.

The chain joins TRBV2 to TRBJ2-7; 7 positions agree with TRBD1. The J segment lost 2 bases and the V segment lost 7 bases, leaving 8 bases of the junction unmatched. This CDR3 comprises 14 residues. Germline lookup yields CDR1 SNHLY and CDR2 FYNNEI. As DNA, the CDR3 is TGTGCCAGCAACTTAGGACAGGAACCCTACGAGCAGTACTTC. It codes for CASNLGQEPYEQYF.

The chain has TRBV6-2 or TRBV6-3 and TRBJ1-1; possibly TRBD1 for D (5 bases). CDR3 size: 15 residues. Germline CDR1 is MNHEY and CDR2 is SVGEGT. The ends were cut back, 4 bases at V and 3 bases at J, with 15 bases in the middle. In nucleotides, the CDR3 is TGTGCCAGCAGTTCGACGGCGGGGGACGACACTGAAGCTTTCTTT. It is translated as CASSSTAGDDTEAFF.

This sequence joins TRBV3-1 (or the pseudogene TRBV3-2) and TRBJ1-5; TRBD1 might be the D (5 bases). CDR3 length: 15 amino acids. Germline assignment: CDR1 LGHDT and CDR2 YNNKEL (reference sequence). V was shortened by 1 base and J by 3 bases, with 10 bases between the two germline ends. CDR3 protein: CASSQVVGANQPQHF. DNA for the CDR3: TGTGCCAGCAGCCAAGTGGTAGGGGCCAATCAGCCCCAGCATTTT.